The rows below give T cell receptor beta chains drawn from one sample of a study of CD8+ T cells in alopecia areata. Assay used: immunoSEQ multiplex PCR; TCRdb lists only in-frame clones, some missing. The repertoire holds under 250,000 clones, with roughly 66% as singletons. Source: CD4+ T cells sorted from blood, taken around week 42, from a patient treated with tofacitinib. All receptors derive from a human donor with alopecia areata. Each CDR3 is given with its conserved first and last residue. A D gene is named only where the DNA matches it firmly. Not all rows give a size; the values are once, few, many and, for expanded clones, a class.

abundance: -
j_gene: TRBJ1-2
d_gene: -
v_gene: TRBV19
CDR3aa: CASQRWDTEGYTF
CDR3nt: TGTGCCAGTCAAAGGTGGGACACAGAAGGCTACACCTTC

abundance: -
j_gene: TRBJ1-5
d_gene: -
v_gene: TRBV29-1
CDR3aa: CSVVWGLGQPQHF
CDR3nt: TGCAGCGTTGTCTGGGGTCTGGGGCAGCCCCAGCATTTT

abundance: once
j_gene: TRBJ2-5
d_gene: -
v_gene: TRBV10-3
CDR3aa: CAIRGPSGETQYF
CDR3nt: TGTGCCATCAGGGGGCCCTCAGGGGAGACCCAGTACTTC

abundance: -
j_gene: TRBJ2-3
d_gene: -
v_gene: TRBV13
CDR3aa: CASSIGTSSTDTQYF
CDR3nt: TGTGCCAGCAGCATCGGGACATCTAGCACAGATACGCAGTATTTT

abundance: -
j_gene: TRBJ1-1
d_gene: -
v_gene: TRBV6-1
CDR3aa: CASSEPGQPNTEAFF
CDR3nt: TGTGCCAGCAGTGAACCTGGACAGCCGAACACTGAAGCTTTCTTT

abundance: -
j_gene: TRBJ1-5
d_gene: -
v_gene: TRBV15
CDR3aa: CATSSVKKGQPQHF
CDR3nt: TGTGCCACCAGCAGTGTAAAGAAGGGCCAGCCCCAGCATTTT

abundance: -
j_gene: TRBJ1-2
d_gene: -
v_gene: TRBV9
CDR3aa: CASSVSGTPKEGYTF
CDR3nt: TGTGCCAGCAGCGTATCTGGGACACCCAAGGAAGGCTACACCTTC

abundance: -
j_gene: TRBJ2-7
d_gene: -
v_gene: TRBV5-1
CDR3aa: CASSLSGDEQYF
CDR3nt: TGCGCCAGCAGCCTCTCCGGCGACGAGCAGTACTTC

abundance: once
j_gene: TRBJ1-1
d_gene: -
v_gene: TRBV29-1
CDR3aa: CSVSRQDMNTEAFF
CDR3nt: TGCAGCGTTTCTAGACAGGACATGAACACTGAAGCTTTCTTT

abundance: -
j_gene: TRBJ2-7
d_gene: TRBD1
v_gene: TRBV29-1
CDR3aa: CSVEGDRDTQLHF
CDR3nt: TGCAGCGTTGAAGGGGACAGGGACACACAGCTGCACTTC

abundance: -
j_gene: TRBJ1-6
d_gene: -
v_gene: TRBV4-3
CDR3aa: CASSHKDSNSPLHF
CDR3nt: TGCGCCAGCAGCCACAAGGACTCTAATTCACCCCTCCACTTT

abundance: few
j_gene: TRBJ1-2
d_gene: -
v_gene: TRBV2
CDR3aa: CASSEIRGDGYTF
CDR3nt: TGTGCCAGCAGTGAAATCCGGGGAGATGGCTACACCTTC

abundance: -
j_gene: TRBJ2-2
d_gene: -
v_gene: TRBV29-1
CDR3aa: CSALQGITGELFF
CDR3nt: TGCAGCGCGCTTCAGGGGATCACCGGGGAGCTGTTTTTT

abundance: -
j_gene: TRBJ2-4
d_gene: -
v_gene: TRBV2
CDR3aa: CASSENIQYF
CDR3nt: TGTGCCAGCAGTGAAAACATTCAGTACTTC

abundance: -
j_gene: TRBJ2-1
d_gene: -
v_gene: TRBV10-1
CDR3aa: CASTLETGHCDDEQFF
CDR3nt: TGCGCCAGCACCCTAGAAACGGGCCACTGCGATGATGAGCAGTTCTTC

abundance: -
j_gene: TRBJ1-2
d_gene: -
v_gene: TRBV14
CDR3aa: CASSQRGAYGYTF
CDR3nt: TGTGCCAGCAGCCAACGCGGGGCCTATGGCTACACCTTC

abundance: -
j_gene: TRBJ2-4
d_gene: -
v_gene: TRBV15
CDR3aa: CATSRRTEILAKNIQYF
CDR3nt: TGTGCCACCAGCAGACGTACTGAGATACTAGCCAAAAACATTCAGTACTTC

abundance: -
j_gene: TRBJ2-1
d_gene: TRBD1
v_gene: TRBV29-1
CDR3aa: CSARVTGAYNEQFF
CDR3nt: TGCAGCGCAAGGGTGACAGGGGCTTATAATGAGCAGTTCTTC

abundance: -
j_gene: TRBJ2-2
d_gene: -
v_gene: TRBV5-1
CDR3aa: CASSLANTGELFF
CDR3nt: TGCGCCAGCAGCTTGGCGAACACCGGGGAGCTGTTTTTT

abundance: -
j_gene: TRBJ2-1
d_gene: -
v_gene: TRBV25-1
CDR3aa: CASSELGEQFF
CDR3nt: TGTGCCAGCAGTGAATTGGGTGAGCAGTTCTTC

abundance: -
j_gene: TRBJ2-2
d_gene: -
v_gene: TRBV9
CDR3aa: CASSVRQELGTGELFF
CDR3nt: TGTGCCAGCAGCGTTAGACAGGAGCTTGGGACCGGGGAGCTGTTTTTT

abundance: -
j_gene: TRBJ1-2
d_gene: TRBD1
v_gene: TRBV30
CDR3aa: CAWNHAGTGVGYGYTF
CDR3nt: TGTGCCTGGAATCACGCCGGGACAGGGGTAGGATATGGCTACACCTTC

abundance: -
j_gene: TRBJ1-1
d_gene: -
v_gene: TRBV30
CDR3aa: CASSWVAGTEAFF
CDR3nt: TGTGCCTCCTCCTGGGTAGCGGGCACTGAAGCTTTCTTT

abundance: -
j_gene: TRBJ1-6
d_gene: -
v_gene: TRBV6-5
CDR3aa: CASSSGPDNSPLHF
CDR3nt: TGTGCCAGCAGTTCGGGACCGGATAATTCACCCCTCCACTTT

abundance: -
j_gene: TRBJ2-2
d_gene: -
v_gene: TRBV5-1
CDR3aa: CASKRIQDTGELFF
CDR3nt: TGCGCCAGCAAAAGGATTCAGGACACCGGGGAGCTGTTTTTT

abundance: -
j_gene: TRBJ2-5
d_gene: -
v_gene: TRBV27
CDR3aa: CASSKTGLSFGTQYF
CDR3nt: TGTGCCAGCAGCAAGACGGGACTTAGCTTCGGGACCCAGTACTTC

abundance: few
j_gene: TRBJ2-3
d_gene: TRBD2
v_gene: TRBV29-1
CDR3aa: CSVLSGVGPDTQYF
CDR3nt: TGCAGCGTGTTGAGCGGGGTAGGCCCAGATACGCAGTATTTT

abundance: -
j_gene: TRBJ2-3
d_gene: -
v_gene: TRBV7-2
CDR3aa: CASSLRTGTDTQYF
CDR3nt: TGTGCCAGCAGCTTACGGACAGGCACAGATACGCAGTATTTT

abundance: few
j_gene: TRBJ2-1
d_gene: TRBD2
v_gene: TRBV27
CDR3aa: CASSPRLAGGHNEQFF
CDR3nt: TGTGCCAGCAGTCCCCGACTAGCGGGGGGGCACAATGAGCAGTTCTTC

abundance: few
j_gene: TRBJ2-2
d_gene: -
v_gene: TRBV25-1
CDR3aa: CASSHTGMGTGELFF
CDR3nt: TGTGCCAGCAGTCATACGGGAATGGGCACCGGGGAGCTGTTTTTT

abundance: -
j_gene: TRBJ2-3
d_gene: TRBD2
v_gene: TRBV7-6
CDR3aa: CASSPLAGGTDTQYF
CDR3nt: TGTGCCAGCAGCCCGCTAGCGGGGGGCACAGATACGCAGTATTTT

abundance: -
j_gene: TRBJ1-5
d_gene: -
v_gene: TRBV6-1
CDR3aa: CASMGRDQPQHF
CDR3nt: TGTGCCAGCATGGGCAGGGACCAGCCCCAGCATTTT

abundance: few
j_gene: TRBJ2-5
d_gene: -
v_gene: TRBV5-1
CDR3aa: CASSPPGHDQETQYF
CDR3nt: TGCGCCAGCAGCCCACCGGGACACGACCAAGAGACCCAGTACTTC

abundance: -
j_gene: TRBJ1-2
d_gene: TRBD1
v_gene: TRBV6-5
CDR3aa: CASWTGGGYTF
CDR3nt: TGTGCCAGCTGGACAGGGGGGGGCTACACCTTC

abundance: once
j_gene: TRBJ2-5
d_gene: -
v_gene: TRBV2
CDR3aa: CASTGGPTYQETQYF
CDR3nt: TGTGCCAGCACTGGGGGACCGACGTACCAAGAGACCCAGTACTTC

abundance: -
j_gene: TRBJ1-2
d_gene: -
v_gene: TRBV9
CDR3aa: CASSVESTGYTF
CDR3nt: TGTGCCAGCAGCGTAGAGTCCACTGGCTACACCTTC

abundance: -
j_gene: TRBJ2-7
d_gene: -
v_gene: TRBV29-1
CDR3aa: CSVDGDSPYEQYF
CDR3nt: TGCAGCGTCGACGGTGACAGCCCCTACGAGCAGTACTTC

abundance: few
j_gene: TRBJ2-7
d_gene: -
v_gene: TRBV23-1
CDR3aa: CASSQCWGERAYEQYF
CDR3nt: TGCGCCAGCAGTCAATGTTGGGGCGAACGGGCCTACGAGCAGTACTTC

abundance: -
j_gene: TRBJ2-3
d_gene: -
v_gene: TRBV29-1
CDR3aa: CSVGPGAFTDTQYF
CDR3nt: TGCAGCGTTGGACCGGGGGCCTTCACAGATACGCAGTATTTT

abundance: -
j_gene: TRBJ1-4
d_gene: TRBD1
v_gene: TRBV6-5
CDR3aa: CASSPQGANEKLFF
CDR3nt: TGTGCCAGCAGTCCGCAGGGGGCGAATGAAAAACTGTTTTTT

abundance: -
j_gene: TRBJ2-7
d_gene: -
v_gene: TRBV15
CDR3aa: CATSRDTTDYEQYF
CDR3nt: TGTGCCACCAGCAGAGATACAACCGACTACGAGCAGTACTTC